Listed below are T cell receptor beta chains from one sample, sequenced in a study of human T cells and chemical hapten exposure. Each CDR3 protein gets one entry after TCRdb re-called the RACE reads with MiXCR. Of 90,000 to 110,000 distinct CDR3 sequences in the sample, less than 40% were seen once. Sample: whole blood, taken in connection with sensitization to the hapten diphenylcyclopropenone (DPC). These receptors came from a man aged 40-50 years with alopecia areata. Some clones in this sample may be carry-over from other donors' samples. Both conserved end residues are part of each CDR3. D genes are given only for firm matches. Some rows mark clone size as missing; the rest say once, few, many or name a class of expanded clone.

d_gene | j_gene | abundance | v_gene | CDR3aa | CDR3nt
NA | TRBJ2-3 | few | TRBV2 | CASSTPRGAPSTDTQYF | TGTGCCAGCAGTACCCCACGGGGGGCGCCTAGCACAGATACGCAGTATTTT
NA | TRBJ2-7 | once | TRBV11-1 | CASSKRVLDEQYF | TGTGCCAGCAGTAAGCGGGTCCTGGACGAGCAGTACTTC
NA | TRBJ1-4 | once | TRBV21-1 | CASSKRPPNEKLFF | TGTGCCAGCAGCAAACGTCCACCTAATGAAAAACTGTTTTTT
NA | TRBJ2-6 | few | TRBV6-5 | CASRTNSGANVLTF | TGTGCCAGCAGGACTAATTCTGGGGCCAACGTCCTGACTTTC
NA | TRBJ2-7 | NA | TRBV6-2/TRBV6-3 | CASSYSAALYEQYF | TGTGCCAGCAGTTACTCGGCAGCCCTCTACGAGCAGTACTTC
NA | TRBJ2-1 | few | TRBV7-9 | CASSERVRGRNEQFF | TGTGCCAGCAGCGAGAGGGTTAGGGGCAGGAATGAGCAGTTCTTC
TRBD1 | TRBJ1-2 | NA | TRBV5-1 | CASSLEGTGTYGYTF | TGCGCCAGCAGCTTGGAGGGGACAGGGACTTATGGCTACACCTTC
NA | TRBJ1-2 | few | TRBV6-6 | CASSQTDRAYGYTF | TGTGCCAGCAGCCAGACCGACAGAGCCTATGGCTACACCTTC
NA | TRBJ1-4 | few | TRBV29-1 | CSVEAPGYNEKLFF | TGCAGCGTTGAAGCCCCGGGGTATAATGAAAAACTGTTTTTT
NA | TRBJ2-2 | NA | TRBV30 | CACRKVGTGELFF | TGTGCCTGCCGAAAGGTGGGCACCGGGGAGCTGTTTTTT
NA | TRBJ2-7 | many | TRBV7-2 | CASSSRDRDEQYF | TGTGCCAGCAGTTCCCGGGACCGAGACGAGCAGTACTTC
NA | TRBJ2-7 | once | TRBV6-2/TRBV6-3 | CASRLVASYEQYF | TGTGCCAGCCGCTTAGTGGCATCCTACGAGCAGTACTTC
TRBD2 | TRBJ2-3 | few | TRBV28 | CASSFGLAGRADTQYF | TGTGCCAGCAGCTTCGGTCTAGCGGGTCGCGCAGATACGCAGTATTTT
TRBD1 | TRBJ2-7 | NA | TRBV10-3 | CATMEGTGHYEQYF | TGTGCCACCATGGAGGGGACAGGGCATTACGAGCAGTACTTC
TRBD1 | TRBJ2-7 | NA | TRBV9 | CASSEGQGSPYEQYF | TGTGCCAGCAGCGAGGGACAGGGAAGCCCCTACGAGCAGTACTTC
NA | TRBJ2-3 | NA | TRBV28 | CASSSPGLWGTQYF | TGTGCCAGCAGTTCCCCGGGACTCTGGGGTACGCAGTATTTT
NA | TRBJ2-7 | NA | TRBV3-2 | CASSQVEPGTSGSCTSYEQYF | TGTGCCAGCAGCCAAGTTGAGCCCGGGACTAGCGGGAGTTGCACCTCCTACGAGCAGTACTTC
NA | TRBJ2-7 | NA | TRBV28 | CASSLQSGAYEQYF | TGTGCCAGCAGTTTACAGTCCGGAGCCTACGAGCAGTACTTC
NA | TRBJ1-1 | few | TRBV6-2/TRBV6-3 | CASTGTYTEAFF | TGTGCCAGCACCGGGACGTACACTGAAGCTTTCTTT
NA | TRBJ1-1 | few | TRBV29-1 | CSVEGGGRMNTEAFF | TGCAGCGTTGAAGGCGGGGGGAGAATGAACACTGAAGCTTTCTTT
TRBD1 | TRBJ2-3 | NA | TRBV24-1 | CATCQSGTGSDTQYF | TGTGCCACCTGCCAATCCGGGACAGGATCAGATACGCAGTATTTT
TRBD1 | TRBJ2-5 | NA | TRBV4-1 | CASSQAGTEETQYF | TGCGCCAGCAGCCAGGCCGGGACAGAAGAGACCCAGTACTTC
TRBD2 | TRBJ2-1 | NA | TRBV7-2 | CASSPRGLAGGSYNEQFF | TGTGCCAGCAGCCCCCGGGGACTAGCGGGAGGGTCCTACAATGAGCAGTTCTTC
TRBD1 | TRBJ1-1 | few | TRBV19 | CASSRAGQGMMVWTEAFF | TGTGCCAGTAGTAGGGCGGGACAGGGTATGATGGTATGGACTGAAGCTTTCTTT
NA | TRBJ2-2 | few | TRBV23-1 | CASSQITGIAGELFF | TGCGCCAGCAGTCAAATAACAGGGATAGCCGGGGAGCTGTTTTTT
TRBD2 | TRBJ2-2 | NA | TRBV3-1 | CASSQPQGLAVTGELFF | TGTGCCAGCAGCCAGCCCCAGGGCCTAGCGGTCACCGGGGAGCTGTTTTTT
NA | TRBJ1-5 | few | TRBV21-1 | CASSPWGWGNQPQHF | NA
NA | TRBJ2-1 | NA | TRBV7-9 | CASSLGSAHEQFF | TGTGCCAGCAGCTTAGGTTCCGCCCATGAGCAGTTCTTC
TRBD1 | TRBJ1-1 | once | TRBV18 | CASSPLIQGAGNTEAFF | TGTGCCAGCTCACCACTAATTCAGGGGGCGGGGAACACTGAAGCTTTCTTT
TRBD2 | TRBJ2-1 | few | TRBV4-1 | CASSPLAGGVGEQFF | TGCGCCAGCAGCCCTCTAGCGGGAGGGGTGGGTGAGCAGTTCTTC
NA | TRBJ1-4 | NA | TRBV12-3/TRBV12-4 | CASSLFGAEGEKLFF | TGTGCCAGCAGTTTATTTGGGGCGGAGGGTGAAAAACTGTTTTTT
TRBD1 | TRBJ1-4 | NA | TRBV14 | CASRPGQGSLANEKLFF | TGTGCCAGCAGGCCGGGACAGGGGAGTTTGGCTAATGAAAAACTGTTTTTT
NA | TRBJ2-5 | NA | TRBV5-1 | CASSYMTRQETQYF | TGCGCCAGCAGCTATATGACGAGACAAGAGACCCAGTACTTC
TRBD1 | TRBJ2-1 | few | TRBV20-1 | CSWNPGQGIQGEQFF | TGCAGTTGGAACCCGGGACAGGGGATTCAGGGTGAGCAGTTCTTC
NA | TRBJ2-5 | NA | TRBV30 | CAWRPSGRWETQYF | TGTGCCTGGAGACCCTCCGGGAGATGGGAGACCCAGTACTTC
NA | TRBJ2-1 | few | TRBV14 | CASSPPQRSFGNEQFF | TGTGCCAGCAGCCCCCCGCAGCGGTCCTTTGGAAATGAGCAGTTCTTC
NA | TRBJ1-4 | few | TRBV7-2 | CASSLMRGTNEKLFF | TGTGCCAGCAGCTTAATGCGGGGTACTAATGAAAAACTGTTTTTT
TRBD2 | TRBJ2-3 | NA | TRBV7-2 | CASSFWSPLIAGLTTDTQYF | TGTGCCAGCAGCTTCTGGTCGCCCCTTATAGCGGGACTTACCACAGATACGCAGTATTTT
TRBD2 | TRBJ2-5 | NA | TRBV5-1 | CASSSPPGTSGRGETQYF | TGCGCCAGCAGCTCTCCCCCCGGGACTAGCGGGAGAGGGGAGACCCAGTACTTC
TRBD2 | TRBJ2-3 | NA | TRBV6-5 | CASSLLAGHSTDTQYF | TGTGCCAGCAGCTTACTAGCGGGGCATAGCACAGATACGCAGTATTTT
TRBD2 | TRBJ2-2 | NA | TRBV4-3 | CASSQARTSANTGELFF | TGCGCCAGCAGCCAAGCCAGGACTAGCGCGAACACCGGGGAGCTGTTTTTT